Listed below are T cell receptor beta chains from one sample, sequenced in a study of a mutant IDH1 vaccine in newly diagnosed glioma. Measured with immunoSEQ multiplex PCR; TCRdb has only the in-frame clones, and not every one. Of about 40,000 clones in the sample, 80% were seen once. Antigen specificity for these receptors is unknown. Sequencing was performed on peripheral blood mononuclear cells (PBMCs), taken from a glioma patient whose treatment included an IDH1 peptide vaccine. The receptors originated from a young woman with glioma. Some clones in this sample may be carry-over from other donors' samples. The CDR3 runs from the conserved cysteine through the conserved F or W. A D gene is named only where the DNA matches it firmly. Size is stated for part of the rows, as once, few or many counts, or as a class when the clone is expanded.

v_gene,abundance,j_gene,d_gene,CDR3aa,CDR3nt
TRBV30,NA,TRBJ2-3,NA,CAWSVGGFADTQYF,TGTGCCTGGAGTGTAGGAGGGTTTGCAGATACGCAGTATTTT
TRBV29-1,few,TRBJ2-3,NA,CSVAPAANTDTQYF,TGCAGCGTTGCCCCAGCGGCCAACACAGATACGCAGTATTTT
TRBV5-6,NA,TRBJ2-1,NA,CASSLHNEQFF,TGTGCCAGCAGCCTCCACAATGAGCAGTTCTTC
TRBV5-1,NA,TRBJ2-7,TRBD1,CASSPYQTGSYEQYF,TGCGCCAGCAGCCCCTACCAGACAGGGAGCTACGAGCAGTACTTC
TRBV7-8,NA,TRBJ1-2,NA,CACTAGANYGYTF,TGTGCCTGCACTGCAGGGGCGAACTATGGCTACACCTTC
TRBV18,NA,TRBJ1-2,NA,CASSLGPEDRAGGYTF,TGTGCCAGCTCACTTGGACCGGAGGACAGAGCAGGGGGCTACACCTTC
TRBV10-2,NA,TRBJ1-2,TRBD1,CASSPRGGRLGYTF,TGCGCCAGCAGCCCCAGGGGGGGACGGCTTGGCTACACCTTC
TRBV7-9,NA,TRBJ1-5,NA,CASSLGDQPQHF,TGTGCCAGCAGCTTAGGAGATCAGCCCCAGCATTTT
TRBV13,NA,TRBJ2-1,TRBD2,CASTQPKLAGSYNEQFF,TGTGCCAGCACCCAACCAAAACTAGCGGGATCCTACAATGAGCAGTTCTTC
TRBV10-2,NA,TRBJ1-5,NA,CASSEAPGGNQPQHF,TGCGCCAGCAGTGAGGCCCCGGGGGGCAATCAGCCCCAGCATTTT
TRBV4-1,NA,TRBJ2-1,NA,CASSQGPPFYYNEQFF,TGCGCCAGCAGCCAAGGCCCTCCCTTCTACTACAATGAGCAGTTCTTC
TRBV7-6,few,TRBJ1-1,NA,CASSSRGGEAFF,TGTGCCAGCAGCTCCAGGGGCGGTGAAGCTTTCTTT
TRBV5-5,NA,TRBJ2-5,TRBD2,CASSFGAGGAQYF,TGTGCCAGCAGCTTTGGAGCGGGGGGGGCCCAGTACTTC
TRBV14,NA,TRBJ1-2,NA,CASSQEGNWGGYGYTF,TGTGCCAGCAGCCAAGAGGGAAACTGGGGCGGCTATGGCTACACCTTC
TRBV28,NA,TRBJ2-7,NA,CASSLWGSEQYF,TGTGCCAGCAGTTTATGGGGGAGCGAGCAGTACTTC
TRBV4-1,NA,TRBJ2-5,TRBD2,CASSQGPGGAGETQYF,TGCGCCAGCAGCCAAGGCCCCGGGGGGGCCGGCGAGACCCAGTACTTC
TRBV27,once,TRBJ2-5,TRBD1,CASSSLDRGRETQYF,TGTGCCAGCAGTTCCCTCGACAGGGGCCGAGAGACCCAGTACTTC
TRBV4-1,NA,TRBJ1-2,NA,CASSLGRNYGYTF,TGCGCCAGCAGCTTGGGACGGAACTATGGCTACACCTTC
TRBV4-3,NA,TRBJ2-7,NA,CASSQDRSLPGEQYF,TGCGCCAGCAGCCAAGATCGAAGCCTCCCGGGGGAGCAGTACTTC
TRBV7-2,few,TRBJ2-2,NA,CASRVAGGESTGELFF,TGTGCCAGCAGAGTAGCTGGGGGAGAGAGCACCGGGGAGCTGTTTTTT
TRBV6-1,NA,TRBJ2-1,TRBD2,CASSVYRTSSYNEQFF,TGTGCCAGCAGTGTGTATAGGACTAGCTCCTACAATGAGCAGTTCTTC
TRBV10-2,NA,TRBJ1-5,NA,CASSDSSWERHQPQHF,TGCGCCAGCAGTGACTCCTCGTGGGAGCGCCATCAGCCCCAGCATTTT
TRBV4-2,NA,TRBJ1-2,TRBD1,CASSQVIGTGSYGYTF,TGTGCCAGCAGCCAAGTTATAGGGACAGGGTCATATGGCTACACCTTC
TRBV30,NA,TRBJ1-2,NA,CARGQRGDGYTF,TGTGCCAGAGGACAGAGAGGGGATGGCTACACCTTC
TRBV30,NA,TRBJ1-2,NA,CAWSGNGVSGYTF,TGTGCCTGGAGTGGTAACGGGGTTAGCGGCTACACCTTC
TRBV2,once,TRBJ1-3,NA,CASARRTRDRNYSGNTIYF,TGTGCCAGCGCGCGAAGAACTAGAGACCGTAACTACTCTGGAAACACCATATATTTT
TRBV13,NA,TRBJ2-2,NA,CASSAPGTNLYTGELFF,TGTGCCAGCAGCGCCCCAGGGACGAACCTTTACACCGGGGAGCTGTTTTTT
TRBV6-1,few,TRBJ1-4,NA,CASRDWNRDEKLFF,TGTGCCAGCAGAGATTGGAACAGGGATGAAAAACTGTTTTTT
TRBV11-3,NA,TRBJ1-1,NA,CASSLRGTEAFF,TGTGCCAGCAGCTTAAGGGGCACTGAAGCTTTCTTT
TRBV6-5,NA,TRBJ2-1,TRBD2,CASRREVYNEQFF,TGTGCCAGCCGCCGGGAGGTCTACAATGAGCAGTTCTTC
TRBV30,NA,TRBJ1-1,TRBD1,CAWTKGAKNTEAFF,TGTGCCTGGACCAAGGGGGCCAAGAACACTGAAGCTTTCTTT
TRBV5-8,NA,TRBJ2-5,TRBD2,CASSVGLAGEETQYF,TGTGCCAGCAGCGTGGGACTAGCGGGAGAAGAGACCCAGTACTTC
TRBV7-3,NA,TRBJ2-1,NA,CASSLVNNEQFF,TGTGCCAGCAGCTTAGTCAACAATGAGCAGTTCTTC
TRBV27,NA,TRBJ2-7,TRBD2,CASSPLAGGPSYEQYF,TGTGCCAGCAGTCCGCTAGCGGGAGGGCCTTCCTACGAGCAGTACTTC
TRBV7-6,medium-sized,TRBJ2-7,TRBD1,CASSPRTGRTYEQYF,TGTGCCAGCAGCCCAAGGACAGGGAGAACCTACGAGCAGTACTTC
TRBV6-1,NA,TRBJ2-1,NA,CASRANYNEQFF,TGTGCCAGCAGGGCAAATTACAATGAGCAGTTCTTC
TRBV27,NA,TRBJ2-2,NA,CASRSVRANTGELFF,TGTGCCAGCAGATCGGTAAGGGCGAACACCGGGGAGCTGTTTTTT
TRBV19,once,TRBJ1-5,TRBD1,CAIGQGASNQPQHF,TGTGCTATTGGGCAGGGGGCTAGCAATCAGCCCCAGCATTTT
TRBV9,NA,TRBJ2-5,TRBD2,CASSPSGRPQETQYF,TGTGCCAGCAGCCCTAGCGGGAGGCCCCAAGAGACCCAGTACTTC
TRBV7-9,few,TRBJ2-3,NA,CASSTWTTTDTQYF,TGTGCCAGCAGCACTTGGACGACCACAGATACGCAGTATTTT
TRBV5-5,few,TRBJ2-4,NA,CASSIGGAGNIQYF,TGTGCCAGCAGCATAGGGGGTGCCGGGAACATTCAGTACTTC
TRBV27,medium-sized,TRBJ2-5,NA,CASRRLTGSAETQYF,TGTGCCAGCAGGCGACTAACAGGGTCAGCGGAGACCCAGTACTTC
TRBV4-1,NA,TRBJ2-1,TRBD2,CASSLKGREDFVFF,TGCGCCAGCAGCCTCAAGGGACGGGAGGACTTTGTGTTCTTC
TRBV30,medium-sized,TRBJ2-2,NA,CAWSGTGAVSQGELFF,TGTGCCTGGAGTGGGACGGGCGCAGTTTCGCAGGGGGAGCTGTTTTTT
TRBV7-2,NA,TRBJ1-1,NA,CASSLRGWASTEAFF,TGTGCCAGCAGCTTAAGGGGGTGGGCTTCCACTGAAGCTTTCTTT
TRBV11-2,once,TRBJ2-7,TRBD1,CASQGQGRYEQYF,TGTGCCAGCCAGGGACAGGGTCGCTACGAGCAGTACTTC
TRBV6-1,NA,TRBJ2-2,TRBD1,CASSVGQGARELFF,TGTGCCAGCAGCGTGGGACAGGGGGCGCGGGAGCTGTTTTTT
TRBV27,NA,TRBJ1-5,NA,CASSLQGRGQPQHF,TGTGCCAGCAGTTTACAGGGGCGAGGGCAGCCCCAGCATTTT
TRBV5-1,NA,TRBJ2-7,NA,CASSLEGGTYEQYF,TGCGCCAGCAGCTTGGAGGGGGGCACCTACGAGCAGTACTTC
TRBV2,NA,TRBJ1-4,NA,CARRARGASGGEKLFF,TGTGCCAGAAGGGCCCGGGGGGCCTCGGGTGGGGAAAAACTGTTTTTT
TRBV4-1,NA,TRBJ1-4,NA,CASLDLSTRGKLFF,TGCGCCAGCCTTGATTTGAGTACCAGGGGAAAACTGTTTTTT
TRBV7-9,NA,TRBJ1-4,NA,CASSLGHPNEKLFF,TGTGCCAGCAGCTTAGGGCACCCGAATGAAAAACTGTTTTTT
TRBV6-5,NA,TRBJ2-1,NA,CASTRGGPSYNEQFF,TGTGCCAGCACCAGAGGAGGCCCCTCCTACAATGAGCAGTTCTTC
TRBV2,NA,TRBJ1-3,NA,CASSESRGNTIYF,TGTGCCAGCAGTGAATCGAGAGGAAACACCATATATTTT
TRBV6-6,once,TRBJ2-5,NA,CASSPDTRYQETQYF,TGTGCCAGCAGTCCGGACACTCGGTACCAAGAGACCCAGTACTTC
TRBV18,few,TRBJ1-4,NA,CASSPDTYLKEKLFF,TGTGCCAGCTCACCGGACACCTACCTTAAGGAAAAACTGTTTTTT
TRBV27,NA,TRBJ2-3,NA,CASSLSGSDTQYF,TGTGCCAGCAGTTTATCAGGATCAGATACGCAGTATTTT
TRBV20-1,NA,TRBJ2-3,NA,CSVGPDTQYF,TGCAGTGTTGGACCAGATACGCAGTATTTT
TRBV9,few,TRBJ2-5,TRBD2,CASSVGLAGLGQTQYF,TGTGCCAGCAGCGTAGGACTAGCGGGCCTGGGGCAGACCCAGTACTTC